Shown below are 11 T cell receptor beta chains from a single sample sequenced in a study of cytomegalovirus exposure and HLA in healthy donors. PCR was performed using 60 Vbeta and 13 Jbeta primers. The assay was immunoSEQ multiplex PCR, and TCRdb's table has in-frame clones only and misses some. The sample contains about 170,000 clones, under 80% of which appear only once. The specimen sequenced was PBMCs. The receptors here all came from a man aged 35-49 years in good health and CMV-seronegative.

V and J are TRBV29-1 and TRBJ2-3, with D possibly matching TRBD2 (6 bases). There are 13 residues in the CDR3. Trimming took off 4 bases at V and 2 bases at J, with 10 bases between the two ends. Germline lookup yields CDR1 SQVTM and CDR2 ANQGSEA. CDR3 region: CSVAGVYTDTQYF. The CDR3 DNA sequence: TGCAGCGTTGCGGGGGTATACACAGATACGCAGTATTTT.

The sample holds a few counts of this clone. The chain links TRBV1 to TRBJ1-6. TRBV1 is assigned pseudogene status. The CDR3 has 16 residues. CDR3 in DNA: TGCACCAGCAGACTCTTAGTACGGGTTTATAATTCACCCCTCCACTTT. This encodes CTSRLLVRVYNSPLHF.

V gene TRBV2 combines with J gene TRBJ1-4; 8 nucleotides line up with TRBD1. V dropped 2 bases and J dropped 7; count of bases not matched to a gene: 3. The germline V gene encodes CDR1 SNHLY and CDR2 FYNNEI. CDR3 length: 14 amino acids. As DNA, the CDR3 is TGTGCCAGCAGTGAACAGGGGGCGCGTGAAAAACTGTTTTTT. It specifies CASSEQGAREKLFF.

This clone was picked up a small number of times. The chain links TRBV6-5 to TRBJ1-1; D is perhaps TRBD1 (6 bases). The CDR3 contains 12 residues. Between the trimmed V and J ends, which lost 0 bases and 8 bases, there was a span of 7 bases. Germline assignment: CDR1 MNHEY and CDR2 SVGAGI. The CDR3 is CASSYSTGEAFF. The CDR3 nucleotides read TGTGCCAGCAGTTACTCGACAGGAGAAGCTTTCTTT.

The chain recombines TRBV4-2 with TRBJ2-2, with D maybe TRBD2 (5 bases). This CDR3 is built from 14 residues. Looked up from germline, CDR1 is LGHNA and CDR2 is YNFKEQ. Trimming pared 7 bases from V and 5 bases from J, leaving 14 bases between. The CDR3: CASKWSGSTGELFF. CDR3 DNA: TGTGCCAGCAAGTGGTCGGGGAGTACCGGGGAGCTGTTTTTT.

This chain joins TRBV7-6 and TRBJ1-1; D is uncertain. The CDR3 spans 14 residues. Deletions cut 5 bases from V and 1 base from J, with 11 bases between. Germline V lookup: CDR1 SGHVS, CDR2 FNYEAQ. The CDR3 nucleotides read TGTGCCAGCAGCCCTCGGGAGAGGAACACTGAAGCTTTCTTT. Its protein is CASSPRERNTEAFF. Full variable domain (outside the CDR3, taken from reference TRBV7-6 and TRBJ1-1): GAGVSQSPRYKVTKRGQDVALRCDPISGHVSLYWYRQALGQGPEFLTYFNYEAQQDKSGLPNDRFSAERPEGSISTLTIQRTEQRDSAMYRCASSPRERNTEAFFGQGTRLTVV.

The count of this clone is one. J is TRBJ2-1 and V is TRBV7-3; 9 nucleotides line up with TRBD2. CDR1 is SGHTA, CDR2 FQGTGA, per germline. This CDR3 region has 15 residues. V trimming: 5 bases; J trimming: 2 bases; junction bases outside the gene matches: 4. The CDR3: CASSLRLAAYNEQFF. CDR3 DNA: TGTGCCAGCAGCCTTAGACTAGCGGCCTACAATGAGCAGTTCTTC.

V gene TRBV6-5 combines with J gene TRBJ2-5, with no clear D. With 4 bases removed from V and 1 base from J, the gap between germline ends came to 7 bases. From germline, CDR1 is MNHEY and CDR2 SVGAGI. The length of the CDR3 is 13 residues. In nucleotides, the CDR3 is TGTGCCAGCAGTTTACACAGCCAAGAGACCCAGTACTTC. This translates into CASSLHSQETQYF.

The CDR3 spells CASSLAAAGVAHEQYF. The CDR3 DNA sequence: TGTGCCAGCAGCTTAGCAGCGGCAGGGGTTGCACACGAGCAGTACTTC. The chain joins TRBV7-2 to TRBJ2-7; D might be TRBD1 (6 bases). Germline CDR1 reads SGHTA; CDR2 reads FQGNSA. The CDR3 length is 16 residues. Trimming removed 0 bases from V and 5 bases from J, with 17 bases in between.

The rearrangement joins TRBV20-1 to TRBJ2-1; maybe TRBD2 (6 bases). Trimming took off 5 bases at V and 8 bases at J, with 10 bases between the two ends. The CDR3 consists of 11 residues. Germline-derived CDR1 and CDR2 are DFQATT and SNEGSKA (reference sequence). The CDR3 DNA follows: TGCAGTGCTCCGGGGGTTTATGAGCAGTTCTTC. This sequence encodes CSAPGVYEQFF.

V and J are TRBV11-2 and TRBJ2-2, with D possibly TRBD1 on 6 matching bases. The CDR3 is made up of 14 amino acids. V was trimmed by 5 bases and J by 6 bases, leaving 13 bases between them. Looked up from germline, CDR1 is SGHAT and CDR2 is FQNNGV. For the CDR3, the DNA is TGTGCCAGCAGCCTACAGGGTGGGCCCGGGGAGCTGTTTTTT. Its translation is CASSLQGGPGELFF.